This paragraph reports one T cell receptor beta chain. This table comes from immunoSEQ multiplex PCR, and its TCRdb copy is limited to in-frame clones, with some not included. Counted here are approximately 150,000 clones, around four fifths occurring once; the ten biggest clones make up roughly a tenth. The data were obtained in a study of blood T cell repertoires in COVID-19. In the study overall: The study drew acute and convalescent COVID-19 samples from the United States, Italy and Spain. T cells, B-cell-depleted T cells, or PBMCs provided the cDNA or gDNA that served as material.

CDR3 length equals 15 residues. V lost 4 bases, J lost 2 bases, and 3 bases stayed unmatched. CDR1 is SGHDT and CDR2 is YYEEEE in the germline V gene. This receptor was taken from a human donor in a cohort sampled during active COVID-19. The sequencing sample was made of peripheral blood. The V and J genes are TRBV5-6 and TRBJ2-7; 13 nucleotides match TRBD2. As DNA, the CDR3 is TGTGCCAGCAGCACCGGGACTAGCGGGGCCTACGAGCAGTACTTC. Amino acid sequence: CASSTGTSGAYEQYF.